The T cell receptor (beta chain) described here comes from a study of blood T cell repertoires in COVID-19. On the study more broadly: The United States, Italy and Spain provided the acute and convalescent COVID-19 samples. Nucleic acid was either cDNA or gDNA, and it came from T cells, B-cell-depleted T cells, or PBMCs.

Original data processing: Amplification of reference gene primers provided the estimated nucleated cell counts. Libraries were prepared by immunoSEQ multiplex PCR; TCRdb keeps only in-frame clonotypes and omits some of them. V and J calls plus clone size are reproduced from that table; the DNA served to infer D and trimming. The sample holds 150,000 to 200,000 clones, 90% seen once. The CDR3 sequence is 14 residues long. V dropped 4 bases and J dropped 9; count of bases not matched to a gene: 7. Per germline, CDR1 SGHTA and CDR2 FQGNSA. Sequenced: peripheral blood. The chain uses TRBV7-2 and TRBJ2-1; 9 bases are a match to TRBD2. The TCR comes from a man between 60 and 75 years old with active or convalescent COVID-19. The CDR3 DNA is TGTGCCAGCAGCTCTAGCGGGAACTCGGGTGAGCAGTTCTTC. It yields the protein CASSSSGNSGEQFF.